The 9 T cell receptor beta chains listed next were all sequenced from one sample in a study of shared clonotypes between healthy human individuals. Data came from immunoSEQ multiplex PCR; TCRdb stores just in-frame clones and leaves some out. The repertoire has about 110,000 clones, around 73% of them found once; the top ten carry about 26%. The sample comprised memory CD8+ T cells sorted from blood. Sample subset: CD45RO+ cells pooled with CCR7-negative TemRA cells. The source is a woman in her twenties or thirties in good health.

This sequence joins TRBV7-9 and TRBJ1-1; possible D gene TRBD1, 6 bases. The CDR3 loop spans 14 amino acids. CDR1 and CDR2 from the germline V gene are SEHNR and FQNEAQ (reference sequence). V shed 6 bases and J shed 4 bases, with 15 bases lying between them. The CDR3 protein is CASRPFRGFTEAFF. DNA for the CDR3: TGTGCCAGCAGGCCATTTAGGGGGTTCACTGAAGCTTTCTTT.

The chain links TRBV11-2 to TRBJ2-7; tentatively, D is TRBD2 (6 bases). Germline V CDR1 and CDR2: SGHAT, FQNNGV. Trimming left V 1 base short and J 6 bases short, with 16 bases between. The CDR3 is 15 amino acids. The CDR3 loop is CASSLGLHGTVEQYF. DNA for the CDR3: TGTGCCAGCAGCTTAGGTTTGCACGGGACTGTCGAGCAGTACTTC.

The chain is built from TRBV18 and TRBJ1-2, with D possibly TRBD1 on 5 matching bases. The CDR3 runs 15 residues. Germline V CDR1 and CDR2: KGHSH, LQKENI. Trimming took off 3 bases at V and 5 bases at J, with 16 bases between the two ends. The CDR3 sequence is CASSPDMGGRYGYTF. The DNA for the CDR3 is TGTGCCAGCTCACCGGACATGGGTGGGAGGTATGGCTACACCTTC.

The genes are TRBV7-9 and TRBJ1-2; 8 nucleotides line up with TRBD1. V shed 2 bases, J shed 5 bases, and the junction held 4 bases outside the gene matches. This CDR3 spans 14 amino acids. Germline V lookup: CDR1 SEHNR, CDR2 FQNEAQ (reference sequence). The CDR3 loop is CASSLPGQEYGYTF. The CDR3 region has the DNA TGTGCCAGCAGCTTACCGGGACAGGAATATGGCTACACCTTC.

The chain is built from TRBV7-9 and TRBJ2-7; either TRBD1 or TRBD2 may supply D (5 bases each). The V end was cut by 5 bases, the J end by 2 bases, with 16 bases between. The CDR3 length is 15 residues. In germline, CDR1 is SEHNR, CDR2 FQNEAQ (reference sequence). The CDR3 is CASSRDLFRTYEQYF. CDR3 nucleotide sequence: TGTGCCAGCAGCAGGGACCTCTTTCGAACCTACGAGCAGTACTTC.

In regard to this clone: This probably arose from a read error, given a far larger clone one base away. The chain couples TRBV25-1 to TRBJ2-6; D possibly corresponds to TRBD2 (5 bases). The V end lost 6 bases, the J end lost 1 base, and 19 bases lay between the germline ends. Germline CDR1 reads MGHDK; CDR2 reads SYGVNS. The CDR3 is made up of 18 amino acids. CDR3 coding DNA: TGTGCCAGCAGCCAAAACAGTCACGGGGAATCTGGGGCCAACGTCCTGACTTTC. Translating gives CASSQNSHGESGANVLTF. Together with reference TRBV25-1 and TRBJ2-6, the CDR3 gives the full variable domain: EADIYQTPRYLVIGTGKKITLECSQTMGHDKMYWYQQDPGMELHLIHYSYGVNSTEKGDLSSESTVSRIRTEHFPLTLESARPSHTSQYLCASSQNSHGESGANVLTFGAGSRLTVL.

V gene TRBV6-5 combines with J gene TRBJ2-5, with D tentatively TRBD1 or TRBD2 (5 bases each). Deletions cut 5 bases from V and 4 bases from J, with 17 bases between. Germline loops: CDR1 MNHEY, CDR2 SVGAGI. This CDR3 has 15 residues. CDR3: CASSTGTSPTETQYF. CDR3 sequence (DNA): TGTGCCAGCAGTACCGGGACGTCTCCGACAGAGACCCAGTACTTC.

The chain employs TRBV6-7 and TRBJ2-7; 11 bases agree with TRBD2. TRBV6-7 is filed as an ORF, its function uncertain. The CDR3 is 21 amino acids. V trimming: 2 bases; J trimming: 9 bases; junction bases outside the gene matches: 27. DNA of the CDR3: TGTGCCAGCAGTTACAGGGTAGCGGGAGGGCCTTTATACGTGTCGAGGAGAGGGCAGTACTTC. Protein: CASSYRVAGGPLYVSRRGQYF.

V is TRBV14 and J is TRBJ1-4; 10 bases are shared with TRBD1. From germline, CDR1 is SGHDN and CDR2 FVKESK. This CDR3 has 17 residues. The V and J ends lost 5 bases and 7 bases, in that order; junction bases with no gene match: 13. Here the CDR3 DNA reads TGTGCCAGCAGCTGGGGACAGGGGACACGGATAGCTGAAAAACTGTTTTTT. As protein: CASSWGQGTRIAEKLFF. The full variable domain, its missing parts supplied by reference TRBV14 and TRBJ1-4, is EAGVTQFPSHSVIEKGQTVTLRCDPISGHDNLYWYRRVMGKEIKFLLHFVKESKQDESGMPNNRFLAERTGGTYSTLKVQPAELEDSGVYFCASSWGQGTRIAEKLFFGSGTQLSVL.